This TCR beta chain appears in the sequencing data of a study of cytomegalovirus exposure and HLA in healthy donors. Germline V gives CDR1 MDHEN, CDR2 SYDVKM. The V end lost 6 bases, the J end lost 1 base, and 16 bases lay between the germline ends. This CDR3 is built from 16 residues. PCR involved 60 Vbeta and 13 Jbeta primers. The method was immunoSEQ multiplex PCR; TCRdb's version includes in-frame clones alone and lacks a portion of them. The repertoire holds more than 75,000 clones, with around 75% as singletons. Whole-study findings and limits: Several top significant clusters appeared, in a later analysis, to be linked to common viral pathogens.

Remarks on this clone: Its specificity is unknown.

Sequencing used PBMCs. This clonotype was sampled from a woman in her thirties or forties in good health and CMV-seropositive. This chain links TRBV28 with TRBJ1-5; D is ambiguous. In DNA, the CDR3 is TGTGCCAGCAGCCCATACAGAGCCCTGAGCAATCAGCCCCAGCATTTT. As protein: CASSPYRALSNQPQHF. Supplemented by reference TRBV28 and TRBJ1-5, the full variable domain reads DVKVTQSSRYLVKRTGEKVFLECVQDMDHENMFWYRQDPGLGLRLIYFSYDVKMKEKGDIPEGYSVSREKKERFSLILESASTNQTSMYLCASSPYRALSNQPQHFGDGTRLSIL.